The 22 T cell receptor beta chains presented below share a single source sample, sequenced in a study of cytomegalovirus exposure and HLA in healthy donors. With 60 Vbeta and 13 Jbeta primers, the PCR was carried out. Clones were read by immunoSEQ multiplex PCR, and TCRdb kept only the in-frame ones, dropping some. Found here are 210,000 or so clones, more than 60% of them singletons; the top ten hold around 0.2%. The specimen sequenced was PBMCs. The receptor set was obtained from a girl aged 2-10 years in good health and CMV-seronegative.

The V call is TRBV6-5, the J call TRBJ2-1, with 12 bases lining up with TRBD2. The CDR3 contains 15 residues. V was pared by 2 bases and J by 7 bases, with 3 bases of the junction left unmatched. Germline V gene sequence: CDR1 MNHEY, CDR2 SVGAGI. The CDR3 reads CASSYASGGENEQFF. Here the CDR3 DNA reads TGTGCCAGCAGTTACGCTAGCGGGGGGGAAAATGAGCAGTTCTTC.

The chain is built from TRBV30 and TRBJ1-4; TRBD1 is a possible D gene (6 bases). The CDR3 length is 13 residues. Germline CDR1 is GTSNPN and CDR2 is SVGIG (reference sequence). Trimming left V 1 base short and J 8 bases short, with 11 bases between. The CDR3: CAWSGGLKEKLFF. In DNA, the CDR3 is TGTGCCTGGAGTGGGGGGCTGAAGGAAAAACTGTTTTTT.

This clone was seen a handful of times. An end of the junction does not agree with germline; a read error may underlie this. V gene TRBV7-9 combines with J gene TRBJ1-1; the D gene is possibly TRBD1 (5 bases). The germline gives CDR1 SEHNR, CDR2 FQNEAQ (reference sequence). This CDR3 comprises 16 residues. The chain's CDR3 is CSSSSGPDSHNTEAFF. CDR3 coding DNA: TGTTCCAGCAGCTCGGGCCCAGACAGCCATAACACTGAAGCTTTCTTT.

The rearrangement joins TRBV6-5 to TRBJ1-1; D perhaps matches TRBD1 (5 bases). The V gene lost 2 bases and the J gene lost 5 bases, with 12 bases spanning the gap. This CDR3 has 14 residues. Germline CDR1 MNHEY, CDR2 SVGAGI. The CDR3: CASSYPGPGTEAFF. The CDR3 DNA reads TGTGCCAGCAGTTACCCAGGGCCGGGTACTGAAGCTTTCTTT.

The chain combines TRBV5-5 with TRBJ1-2; TRBD1 is a possible D gene (6 bases). V shed 4 bases and J shed 3 bases, with 13 bases lying between them. There are 14 residues in the CDR3. CDR1 and CDR2 (germline): SGHKS, YYEKEE (reference sequence). The CDR3: CASSPQGGDYGYTF. CDR3 nucleotides: TGTGCCAGCAGCCCACAGGGAGGGGACTATGGCTACACCTTC.

The chain couples TRBV5-1 to TRBJ2-3, with D tentatively TRBD1 (5 bases). V was pared by 0 bases and J by 0 bases, with 11 bases between. The CDR3 runs 16 residues. Germline lookup yields CDR1 SGHRS and CDR2 YFSETQ. CDR3 DNA sequence: TGCGCCAGCAGCTTGGTGGTTAGGGGTAGCACAGATACGCAGTATTTT. It codes for CASSLVVRGSTDTQYF.

This chain connects TRBV5-5 to TRBJ1-5, with 9 bases identical to TRBD1. CDR3 length equals 16 residues. Germline CDR1 SGHKS, CDR2 YYEKEE (reference sequence). With V trimmed by 3 bases and J by 0 bases, 4 bases remained unmatched. CDR3 nucleotide sequence: TGTGCCAGCAGCTGGGGACAGGGAGATAGCAATCAGCCCCAGCATTTT. Its translation: CASSWGQGDSNQPQHF. Drawing the rest from reference TRBV5-5 and TRBJ1-5, the complete variable domain is DAGVTQSPTHLIKTRGQQVTLRCSPISGHKSVSWYQQVLGQGPQFIFQYYEKEERGRGNFPDRFSARQFPNYSSELNVNALLLGDSALYLCASSWGQGDSNQPQHFGDGTRLSIL.

The genes are TRBV9 and TRBJ2-7; D remains unclear. V was shortened by 0 bases and J by 4 bases, with 8 bases between the two germline ends. CDR1 SGDLS and CDR2 YYNGEE come from the germline V gene. The CDR3 length is 13 residues. CDR3 residues: CASSVDPNYEQYF. Here the CDR3 DNA reads TGTGCCAGCAGCGTAGATCCAAATTACGAGCAGTACTTC.

The V and J genes are TRBV5-1 and TRBJ1-2, with TRBD1 matching 8 bases. CDR3 size: 13 residues. With 7 bases clipped from V and 6 bases from J, the junction kept 8 bases outside the gene matches. CDR1 and CDR2 (germline): SGHRS, YFSETQ. The CDR3 loop is CASGSTGGNGYTF. The CDR3 DNA is TGCGCCAGCGGGTCAACAGGGGGAAATGGCTACACCTTC.

This clone was seen more than once but under ten times. The chain carries TRBV29-1 and TRBJ1-3; 9 bases are shared with TRBD1. Germline V gene sequence: CDR1 SQVTM, CDR2 ANQGSEA. Losses at the gene ends were 3 bases for V and 2 bases for J; bases not matched to a gene: 8. The CDR3 spans 16 residues. The CDR3 DNA sequence: TGCAGCGTTGACTTTGGGACAGGGTCTGCTGGAAACACCATATATTTT. It yields the protein CSVDFGTGSAGNTIYF.

The CDR3 loop is CASREGVVGYEQFF. The CDR3 DNA is TGTGCCAGCAGAGAGGGGGTAGTTGGGTATGAGCAGTTCTTC. The rearrangement links TRBV6-5 to TRBJ2-1; D is possibly TRBD1 (6 bases). Germline V lookup: CDR1 MNHEY, CDR2 SVGAGI. The CDR3 runs 14 residues. V gave up 6 bases and J gave up 8 bases, with 17 bases separating them.

The J gene is TRBJ2-2, the V gene TRBV13, with 7 nucleotides matching TRBD2. V lost 0 bases and J lost 6; bases outside the gene matches: 7. Per germline, CDR1 PRHDT and CDR2 FYEKMQ (reference sequence). CDR3 length: 16 amino acids. The CDR3 DNA reads as TGTGCCAGCAGCTTAGGGGGCGGGAGTTCCTCCGGGGAGCTGTTTTTT. Translating gives CASSLGGGSSSGELFF.

This chain connects TRBV6-1 to TRBJ2-7, with D perhaps matching TRBD1 (6 bases). CDR3 size: 13 residues. The V gene's germline CDR1 is MNHNS and CDR2 SASEGT. V dropped 9 bases and J dropped 3 bases, with 15 bases sitting between them. The CDR3 region has the DNA TGTGCCAGTGGACAGAATCAAAACTACGAGCAGTACTTC. It encodes CASGQNQNYEQYF.

This chain uses TRBV5-1 with TRBJ2-2; TRBD2 agrees at 7 bases. Germline CDR1 reads SGHRS; CDR2 reads YFSETQ. The length of the CDR3 is 17 residues. After removal of 7 bases from V and 6 bases from J, the junction contained 18 bases not matched to a gene. CDR3 sequence (DNA): TGCGCCAGCGGGGCTGGGGACTACCTAACCTCCGCCGGGGAGCTGTTTTTT. Translation gives CASGAGDYLTSAGELFF.

The chain links TRBV2 to TRBJ1-2; no firm D call. There are 13 residues in the CDR3. The V end was cut by 2 bases, the J end by 9 bases, with 13 bases between. Germline CDR1 SNHLY, CDR2 FYNNEI. The CDR3 protein is CASSENTAQRYTF. As DNA, the CDR3 is TGTGCCAGCAGTGAAAATACGGCACAGCGCTACACCTTC.

The chain carries TRBV14 and TRBJ2-5; TRBD2 is a possible D gene (5 bases). Trimming pared 2 bases from V and 0 bases from J, leaving 10 bases between. The CDR3 spans 15 residues. Germline assignment: CDR1 SGHDN and CDR2 FVKESK. The CDR3 loop is CASSQRTPYQETQYF. Here the CDR3 DNA reads TGTGCCAGCAGCCAAAGGACTCCGTACCAAGAGACCCAGTACTTC.

This chain uses TRBV6-1 with TRBJ1-2; a possible D gene is TRBD1 (5 bases). The CDR3 is 13 residues long. CDR1 and CDR2 from the germline V gene are MNHNS and SASEGT. Trimming took off 6 bases at V and 2 bases at J, with 10 bases between the two ends. CDR3 sequence: CASSGGGNYGYTF. The DNA of the CDR3 is TGTGCCAGCAGCGGGGGGGGAAACTATGGCTACACCTTC.

This chain links TRBV5-4 with TRBJ1-3; weak D call: TRBD1 (5 bases). The CDR3 loop spans 17 amino acids. V shed 0 bases and J shed 0 bases, with 13 bases lying between them. Per the germline V gene, CDR1 is SGHNT and CDR2 is YYREEE (reference sequence). CDR3 bases: TGTGCCAGCAGCTTGGGGGGTACAGGTTACTCTGGAAACACCATATATTTT. Translated: CASSLGGTGYSGNTIYF.

The chain recombines TRBV11-2 with TRBJ1-2; possible D gene TRBD1, 5 bases. This CDR3 is built from 13 residues. In germline, CDR1 is SGHAT, CDR2 FQNNGV. V shed 5 bases and J shed 4 bases, with 11 bases lying between them. The CDR3 nucleotides read TGTGCCAGCAGCCCACAGGCTGGCTATGGCTACACCTTC. Protein: CASSPQAGYGYTF.

V usage is TRBV19 and J usage is TRBJ2-7, with 7 positions matching TRBD1. Germline loops: CDR1 LNHDA, CDR2 SQIVND (reference sequence). The CDR3 has 13 residues. After removal of 5 bases from V and 3 bases from J, the junction contained 4 bases not matched to a gene. The CDR3 loop reads CASSPGQSYEQYF. Written as DNA, the CDR3 is TGTGCCAGTAGTCCGGGACAGAGCTACGAGCAGTACTTC. The whole variable domain, remainder taken from reference TRBV19 and TRBJ2-7, is DGGITQSPKYLFRKEGQNVTLSCEQNLNHDAMYWYRQDPGQGLRLIYYSQIVNDFQKGDIAEGYSVSREKKESFPLTVTSAQKNPTAFYLCASSPGQSYEQYFGPGTRLTVT.

The chain couples TRBV11-3 to TRBJ1-4; D is undetermined. This CDR3 contains 16 residues. CDR1 is SGHNT, CDR2 YENEEA, per germline. The germline V and J ends were trimmed by 0 bases and 9 bases, with 17 bases remaining between them. The CDR3 DNA reads as TGTGCCAGCAGCTTAGATACCACACTCAAGAGGAAAAAACTGTTTTTT. Its translation is CASSLDTTLKRKKLFF.

The chain joins TRBV5-6 to TRBJ1-6; no clear D. V lost 2 bases and J lost 5, with 11 bases in between. CDR1 and CDR2 from the germline V gene are SGHDT and YYEEEE. CDR3 size: 15 residues. The CDR3 nucleotides are TGTGCCAGCAGCTTTGGAGTGTCCGATAATTCACCCCTCCACTTT. Protein sequence: CASSFGVSDNSPLHF. The full variable domain, completed using reference TRBV5-6 and TRBJ1-6, is DAGVTQSPTHLIKTRGQQVTLRCSPKSGHDTVSWYQQALGQGPQFIFQYYEEEERQRGNFPDRFSGHQFPNYSSELNVNALLLGDSALYLCASSFGVSDNSPLHFGNGTRLTVT.